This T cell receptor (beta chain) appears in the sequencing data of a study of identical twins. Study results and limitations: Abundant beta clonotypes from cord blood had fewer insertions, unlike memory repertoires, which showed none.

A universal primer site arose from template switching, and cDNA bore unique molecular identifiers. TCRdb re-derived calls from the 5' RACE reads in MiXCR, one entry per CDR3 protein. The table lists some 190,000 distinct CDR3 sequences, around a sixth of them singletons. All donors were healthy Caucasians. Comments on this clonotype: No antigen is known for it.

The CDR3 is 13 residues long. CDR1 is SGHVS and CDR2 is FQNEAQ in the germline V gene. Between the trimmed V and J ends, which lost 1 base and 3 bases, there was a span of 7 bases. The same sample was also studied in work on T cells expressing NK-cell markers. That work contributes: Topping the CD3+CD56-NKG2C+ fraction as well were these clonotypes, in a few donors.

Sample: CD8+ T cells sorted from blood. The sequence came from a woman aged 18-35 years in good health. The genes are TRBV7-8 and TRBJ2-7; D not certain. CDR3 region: CASSLDLGYEQYF. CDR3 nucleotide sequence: TGTGCCAGCAGCTTAGACTTGGGCTACGAGCAGTACTTC.